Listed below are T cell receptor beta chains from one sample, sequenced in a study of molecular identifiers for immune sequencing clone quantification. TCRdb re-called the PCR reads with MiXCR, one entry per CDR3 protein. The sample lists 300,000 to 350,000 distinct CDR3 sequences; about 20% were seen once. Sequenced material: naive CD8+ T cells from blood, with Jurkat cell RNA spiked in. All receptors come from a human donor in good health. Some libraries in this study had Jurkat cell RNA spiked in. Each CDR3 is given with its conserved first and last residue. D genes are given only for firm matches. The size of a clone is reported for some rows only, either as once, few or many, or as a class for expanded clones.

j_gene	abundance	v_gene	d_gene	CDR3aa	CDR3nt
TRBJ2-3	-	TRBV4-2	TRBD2	CASSLLPGLVEGTDTQYF	TGTGCCAGCAGCCTACTACCCGGACTAGTGGAGGGGACAGATACGCAGTATTTT
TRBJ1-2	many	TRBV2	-	CATLSRGSNYGYTF	TGTGCCACGCTCTCCCGGGGTTCTAACTATGGCTACACCTTC
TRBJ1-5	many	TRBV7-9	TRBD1	CASSPRTGGDKGEPQHF	TGTGCCAGCAGCCCTAGGACAGGGGGCGACAAAGGTGAACCCCAGCATTTT
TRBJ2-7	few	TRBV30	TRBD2	CAWSYGSGIYEQYF	TGTGCCTGGAGTTATGGTAGCGGGATATACGAGCAGTACTTC
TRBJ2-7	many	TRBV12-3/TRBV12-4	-	CASGGDEQYF	TGTGCCAGCGGTGGGGACGAGCAGTACTTC
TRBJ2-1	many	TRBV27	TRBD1	CASNTGGNEQFF	TGTGCCAGCAATACAGGGGGCAATGAGCAGTTCTTC
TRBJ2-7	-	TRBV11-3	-	CASSLERQILPYEQYF	TGTGCCAGCAGCTTAGAACGACAGATCTTACCCTACGAGCAGTACTTC
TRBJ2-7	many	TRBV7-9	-	CASSPGGGPYEQYF	TGTGCCAGCAGCCCCGGGGGAGGCCCCTACGAGCAGTACTTC
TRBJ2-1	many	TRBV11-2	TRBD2	CASGGRLRDEQFF	TGTGCCAGCGGCGGGAGGCTGCGGGATGAGCAGTTCTTC
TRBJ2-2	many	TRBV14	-	CASSQSSYTGELFF	TGTGCCAGCAGCCAATCGTCCTACACCGGGGAGCTGTTTTTT
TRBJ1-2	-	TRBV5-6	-	CASSHEPGARIYGYTF	TGTGCCAGCAGCCATGAACCGGGGGCGCGGATCTATGGCTACACCTTC
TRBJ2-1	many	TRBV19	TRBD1	CATWDSYNEQFF	TGTGCCACGTGGGACAGCTACAATGAGCAGTTCTTC
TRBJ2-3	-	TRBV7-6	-	CASSGSYTDTQYF	TGTGCCAGCAGCGGGTCCTACACAGATACGCAGTATTTT
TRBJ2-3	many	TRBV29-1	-	CSVVGSRADTQYF	TGCAGCGTTGTTGGGTCACGCGCGGATACGCAGTATTTT
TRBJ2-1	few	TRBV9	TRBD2	CASSGLAGGSYNEQFF	TGTGCCAGCAGCGGGCTAGCGGGGGGGTCCTACAATGAGCAGTTCTTC
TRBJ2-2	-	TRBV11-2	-	CASSLEVRVAGELFF	TGTGCCAGCAGCTTAGAGGTGCGGGTGGCCGGGGAGCTGTTTTTT
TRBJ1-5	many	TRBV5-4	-	CASSPGLDSNQPQHF	TGTGCCAGCAGCCCAGGATTGGATAGCAATCAGCCCCAGCATTTT
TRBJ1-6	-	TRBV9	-	CASSVGLGDSPLHF	TGTGCCAGCAGCGTCGGTCTTGGGGATTCACCCCTCCACTTT
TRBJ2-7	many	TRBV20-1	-	CSARRQGEQYF	TGCAGTGCTAGGCGCCAGGGCGAGCAGTACTTC
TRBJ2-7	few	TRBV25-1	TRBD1	CASSEWGTGSYEQYF	TGTGCCAGCAGTGAATGGGGGACAGGGAGCTACGAGCAGTACTTC
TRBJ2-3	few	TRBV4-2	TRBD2	CASSPRLAETDTQYF	TGTGCCAGCAGCCCCCGACTAGCGGAGACAGATACGCAGTATTTT
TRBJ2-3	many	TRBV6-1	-	CASRAWGNHPTDTQYF	TGTGCCAGCAGGGCCTGGGGGAATCATCCCACAGATACGCAGTATTTT
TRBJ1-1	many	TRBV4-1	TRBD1	CASSQMGQTTTEAFF	TGCGCCAGCAGCCAAATGGGACAGACAACAACTGAAGCTTTCTTT
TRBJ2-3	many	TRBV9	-	CASSGGGNTQYF	TGTGCCAGCAGCGGGGGCGGCAATACGCAGTATTTT
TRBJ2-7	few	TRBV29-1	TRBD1	CSVEPGTGGYEQYF	TGCAGCGTTGAGCCCGGGACAGGGGGTTACGAGCAGTACTTC
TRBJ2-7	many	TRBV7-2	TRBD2	CASSLGAWGGSFEQYF	TGTGCCAGCAGCTTAGGGGCCTGGGGCGGGAGTTTCGAGCAGTACTTC
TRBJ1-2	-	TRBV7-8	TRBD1	CASSLADGQGGDYTF	TGTGCCAGCAGCTTAGCGGACGGACAGGGGGGCGACTACACCTTC
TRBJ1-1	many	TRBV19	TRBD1	CASSTKLTGSNTEAFF	TGTGCCAGTAGTACTAAATTGACAGGGTCGAACACTGAAGCTTTCTTT
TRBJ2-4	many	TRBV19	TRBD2	CASSKLAGEPRGDIQYF	TGTGCCAGTAGTAAACTAGCGGGAGAGCCCCGGGGGGACATTCAGTACTTC
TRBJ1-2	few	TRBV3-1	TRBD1	CASWGQGAVRGYGYTF	TGTGCCAGCTGGGGACAGGGGGCGGTCAGAGGCTATGGCTACACCTTC
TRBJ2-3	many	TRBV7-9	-	CASSWPDGTDTQYF	TGTGCCAGCAGCTGGCCTGACGGCACAGATACGCAGTATTTT
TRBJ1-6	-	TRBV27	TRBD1	CASSLHPSDRVKDNSPLHF	TGTGCCAGCAGTCTACACCCCTCTGACAGGGTAAAAGATAATTCACCCCTCCACTTT
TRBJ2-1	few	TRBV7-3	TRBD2	CASSSGLAGINEQFF	TGTGCCAGCAGCTCAGGACTAGCGGGAATCAATGAGCAGTTCTTC
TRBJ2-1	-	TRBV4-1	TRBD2	CASSQVGSSGEQFF	TGCGCCAGCAGCCAAGTTGGGTCTAGCGGTGAGCAGTTCTTC
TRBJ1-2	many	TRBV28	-	CASSPYAGASYGYTF	TGTGCCAGCAGTCCCTATGCGGGGGCGAGCTATGGCTACACCTTC
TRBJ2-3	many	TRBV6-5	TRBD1	CASSYSDHRGEDTQYF	TGTGCCAGCAGTTACTCGGACCACAGGGGGGAGGATACGCAGTATTTT
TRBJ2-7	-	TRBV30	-	CAWSERLPSPDYEQYF	TGTGCCTGGAGTGAAAGGCTTCCATCTCCAGACTACGAGCAGTACTTC
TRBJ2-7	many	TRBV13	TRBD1	CASSPGQGDSYEQYF	TGTGCCAGCAGCCCGGGACAGGGGGACTCCTACGAGCAGTACTTC
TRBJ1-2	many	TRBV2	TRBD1	CASSEGGTGALGYTF	TGTGCCAGCAGTGAAGGAGGGACAGGGGCTTTGGGCTACACCTTC
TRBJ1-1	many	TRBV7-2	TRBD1	CASSPGQGLQAFF	TGTGCCAGCAGCCCGGGACAGGGGTTACAAGCTTTCTTT
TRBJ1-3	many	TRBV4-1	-	CASSLHPGASGNTIYF	TGCGCCAGCAGCCTTCATCCAGGGGCGTCTGGAAACACCATATATTTT